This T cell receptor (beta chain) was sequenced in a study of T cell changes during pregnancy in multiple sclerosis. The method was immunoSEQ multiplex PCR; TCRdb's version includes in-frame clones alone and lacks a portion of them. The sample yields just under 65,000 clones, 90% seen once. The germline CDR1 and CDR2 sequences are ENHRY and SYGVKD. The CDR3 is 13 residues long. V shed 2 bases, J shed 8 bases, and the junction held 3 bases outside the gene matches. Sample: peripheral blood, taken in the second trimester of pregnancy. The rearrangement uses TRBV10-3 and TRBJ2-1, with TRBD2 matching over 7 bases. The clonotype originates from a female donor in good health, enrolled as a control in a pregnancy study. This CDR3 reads CAISERGGYEQFF. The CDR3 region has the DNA TGTGCCATCAGTGAGCGGGGAGGGTATGAGCAGTTCTTC.